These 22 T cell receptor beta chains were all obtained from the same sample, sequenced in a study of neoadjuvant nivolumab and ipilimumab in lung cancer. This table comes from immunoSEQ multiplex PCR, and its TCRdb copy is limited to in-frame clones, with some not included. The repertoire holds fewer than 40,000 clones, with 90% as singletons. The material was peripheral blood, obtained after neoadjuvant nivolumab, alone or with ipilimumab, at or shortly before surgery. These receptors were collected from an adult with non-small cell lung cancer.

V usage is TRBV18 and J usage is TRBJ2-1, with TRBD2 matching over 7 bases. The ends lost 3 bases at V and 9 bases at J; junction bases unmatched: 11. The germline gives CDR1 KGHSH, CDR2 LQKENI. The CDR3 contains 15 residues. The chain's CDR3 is CASSPARGSWGEQFF. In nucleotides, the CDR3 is TGTGCCAGCTCACCCGCGCGGGGGTCGTGGGGTGAGCAGTTCTTC.

The CDR3 protein is CASSLGTWSEAFF. The CDR3 bases are TGTGCCAGCAGCTTAGGGACGTGGTCGGAGGCTTTCTTT. The chain recombines TRBV7-9 with TRBJ1-1; D is undetermined. This CDR3 region has 13 residues. CDR1 and CDR2 (germline): SEHNR, FQNEAQ (reference sequence). The germline V and J ends were trimmed by 1 base and 11 bases, with 14 bases remaining between them.

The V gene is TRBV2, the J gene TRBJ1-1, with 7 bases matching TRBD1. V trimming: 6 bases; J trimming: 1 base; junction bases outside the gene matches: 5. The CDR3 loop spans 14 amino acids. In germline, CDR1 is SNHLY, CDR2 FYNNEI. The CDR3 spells CASRADRANTEAFF. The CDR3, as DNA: TGTGCCAGCAGGGCCGACAGGGCGAACACTGAAGCTTTCTTT.

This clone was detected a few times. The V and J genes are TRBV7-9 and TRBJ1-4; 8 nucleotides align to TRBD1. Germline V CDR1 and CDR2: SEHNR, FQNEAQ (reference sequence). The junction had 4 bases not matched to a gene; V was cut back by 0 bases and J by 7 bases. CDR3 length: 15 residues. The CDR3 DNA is TGTGCCAGCAGCTTAGCCGGACAGGGTGCTGAAAAACTGTTTTTT. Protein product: CASSLAGQGAEKLFF.

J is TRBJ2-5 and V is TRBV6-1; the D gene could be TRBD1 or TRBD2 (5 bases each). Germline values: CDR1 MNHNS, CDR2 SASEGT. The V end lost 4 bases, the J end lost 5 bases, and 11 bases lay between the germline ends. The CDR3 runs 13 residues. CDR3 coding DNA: TGTGCCAGCAGTGTTCGAGGGGACGAGACCCAGTACTTC. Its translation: CASSVRGDETQYF.

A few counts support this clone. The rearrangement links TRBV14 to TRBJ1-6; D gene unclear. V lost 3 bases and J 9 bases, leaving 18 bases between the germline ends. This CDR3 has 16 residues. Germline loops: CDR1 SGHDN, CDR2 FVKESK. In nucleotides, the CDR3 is TGTGCCAGCAGCCAGAGATCGGAGCTCCGGGGTTCACCCCTCCACTTT. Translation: CASSQRSELRGSPLHF.

The CDR3 nucleotides read TGCGCCAGCAGCTTGGAGGGACAGGACCAAGAGACCCAGTACTTC. The encoded protein is CASSLEGQDQETQYF. The V call is TRBV5-1, the J call TRBJ2-5; 8 nucleotides align to TRBD1. Unmatched junction bases numbered 1, after V lost 0 bases and J lost 0 bases. The CDR3 consists of 15 residues. In germline, CDR1 is SGHRS, CDR2 YFSETQ. Together with reference TRBV5-1 and TRBJ2-5, the CDR3 gives the full variable domain: KAGVTQTPRYLIKTRGQQVTLSCSPISGHRSVSWYQQTPGQGLQFLFEYFSETQRNKGNFPGRFSGRQFSNSRSEMNVSTLELGDSALYLCASSLEGQDQETQYFGPGTRLLVL.

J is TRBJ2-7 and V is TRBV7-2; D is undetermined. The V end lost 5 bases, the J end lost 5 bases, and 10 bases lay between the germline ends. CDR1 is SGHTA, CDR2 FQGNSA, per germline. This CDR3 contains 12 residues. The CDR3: CASSETLNEQYF. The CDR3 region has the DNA TGTGCCAGCAGCGAGACCTTGAACGAGCAGTACTTC.

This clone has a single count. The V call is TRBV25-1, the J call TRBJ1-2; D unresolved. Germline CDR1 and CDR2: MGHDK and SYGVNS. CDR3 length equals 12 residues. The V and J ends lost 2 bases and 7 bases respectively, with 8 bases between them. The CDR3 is CASSEPQTGYTF. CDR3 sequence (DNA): TGTGCCAGCAGTGAACCTCAAACTGGCTACACCTTC.

CDR3 protein: CASSQEKGGGSPLHF. CDR3 bases: TGTGCCAGCAGCCAAGAGAAGGGGGGCGGGTCACCCCTCCACTTT. The chain uses TRBV4-2 and TRBJ1-6, with a weak D call TRBD1 (6 bases). Trimming shortened V by 0 bases and J by 10 bases, and 13 bases separated the two germline ends. Germline V gives CDR1 LGHNA, CDR2 YNFKEQ. The CDR3 loop spans 15 amino acids.

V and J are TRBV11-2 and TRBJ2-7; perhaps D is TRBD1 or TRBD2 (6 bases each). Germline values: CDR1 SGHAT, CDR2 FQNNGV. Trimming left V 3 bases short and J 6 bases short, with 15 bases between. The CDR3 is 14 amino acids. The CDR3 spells CASSFTGAVGEQYF. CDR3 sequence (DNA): TGTGCCAGCAGCTTTACGGGGGCGGTAGGCGAGCAGTACTTC.

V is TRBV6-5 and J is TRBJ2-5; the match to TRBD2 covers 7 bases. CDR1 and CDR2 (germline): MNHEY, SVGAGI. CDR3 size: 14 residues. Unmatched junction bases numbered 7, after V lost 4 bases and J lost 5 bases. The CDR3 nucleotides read TGTGCCAGCAGTTCCTGGACTAGTTTTGAGACCCAGTACTTC. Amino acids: CASSSWTSFETQYF.

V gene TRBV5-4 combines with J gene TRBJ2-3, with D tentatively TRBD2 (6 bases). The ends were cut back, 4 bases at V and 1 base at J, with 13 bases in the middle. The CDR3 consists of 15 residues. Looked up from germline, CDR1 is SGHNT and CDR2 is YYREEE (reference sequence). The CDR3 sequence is CASSIRDSGTDTQYF. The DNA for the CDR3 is TGTGCCAGCAGCATCCGGGACTCGGGCACAGATACGCAGTATTTT.

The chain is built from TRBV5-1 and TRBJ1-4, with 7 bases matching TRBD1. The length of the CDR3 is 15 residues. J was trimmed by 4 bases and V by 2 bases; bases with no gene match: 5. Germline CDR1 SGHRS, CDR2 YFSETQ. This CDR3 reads CASSLTGQNNEKLFF. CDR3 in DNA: TGCGCCAGCAGCTTAACGGGACAGAATAATGAAAAACTGTTTTTT.

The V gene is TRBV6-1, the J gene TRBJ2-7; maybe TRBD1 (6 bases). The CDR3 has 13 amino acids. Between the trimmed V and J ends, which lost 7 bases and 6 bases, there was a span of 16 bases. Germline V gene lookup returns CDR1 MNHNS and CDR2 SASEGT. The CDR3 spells CASTLPGHREQYF. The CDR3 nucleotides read TGTGCCAGCACCCTCCCGGGACACCGCGAGCAGTACTTC.

The CDR3 here is CASSSHWSSGVKETQYF. CDR3 in DNA: TGTGCCAGCAGTTCCCATTGGTCTAGCGGGGTGAAAGAGACCCAGTACTTC. The chain uses TRBV2 and TRBJ2-5; 9 nucleotides match TRBD2. CDR3 length: 17 amino acids. Germline CDR1 SNHLY, CDR2 FYNNEI. With V trimmed by 5 bases and J by 3 bases, 13 bases remained unmatched.

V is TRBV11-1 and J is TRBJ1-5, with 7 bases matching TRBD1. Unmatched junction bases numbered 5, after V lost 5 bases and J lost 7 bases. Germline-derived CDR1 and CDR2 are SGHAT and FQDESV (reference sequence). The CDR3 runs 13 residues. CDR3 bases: TGTGCCAGCAGCCAGGGGGATCGGCAGCCCCAGCATTTT. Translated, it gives CASSQGDRQPQHF.

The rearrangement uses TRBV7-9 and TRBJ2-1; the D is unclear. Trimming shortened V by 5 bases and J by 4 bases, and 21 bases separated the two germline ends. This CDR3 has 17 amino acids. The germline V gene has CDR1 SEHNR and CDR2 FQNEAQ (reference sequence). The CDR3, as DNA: TGTGCCAGCAGCGGGCCTTCGCTGGCGGCAGATTACAATGAGCAGTTCTTC. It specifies CASSGPSLAADYNEQFF.

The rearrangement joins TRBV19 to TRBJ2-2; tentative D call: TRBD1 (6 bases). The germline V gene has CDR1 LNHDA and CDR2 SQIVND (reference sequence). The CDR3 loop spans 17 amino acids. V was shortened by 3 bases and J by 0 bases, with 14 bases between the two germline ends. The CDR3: CASSIWGRGPNTGELFF. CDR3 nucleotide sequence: TGTGCCAGTAGTATCTGGGGCAGGGGCCCGAACACCGGGGAGCTGTTTTTT.

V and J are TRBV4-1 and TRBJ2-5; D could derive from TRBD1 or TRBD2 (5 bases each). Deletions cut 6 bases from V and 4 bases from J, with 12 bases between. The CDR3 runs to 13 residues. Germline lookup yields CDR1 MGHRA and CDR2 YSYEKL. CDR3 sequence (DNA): TGCGCCAGCAGAAGGTTAGGGACAGAGACCCAGTACTTC. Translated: CASRRLGTETQYF.

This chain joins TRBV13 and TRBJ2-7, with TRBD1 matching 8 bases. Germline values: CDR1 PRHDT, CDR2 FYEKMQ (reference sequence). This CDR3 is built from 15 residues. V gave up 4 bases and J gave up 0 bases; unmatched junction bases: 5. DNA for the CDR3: TGTGCCAGCAGCTCCCGGGACAGGTACTCCTACGAGCAGTACTTC. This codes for CASSSRDRYSYEQYF.

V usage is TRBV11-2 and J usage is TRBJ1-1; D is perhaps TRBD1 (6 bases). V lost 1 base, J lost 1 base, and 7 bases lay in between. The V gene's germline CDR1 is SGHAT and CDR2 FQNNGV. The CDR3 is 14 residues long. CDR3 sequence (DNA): TGTGCCAGCAGCTTAGGAGGGGGGAACACTGAAGCTTTCTTT. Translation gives CASSLGGGNTEAFF.